A selection of T cell receptor beta chains follows, all from one sample in a study of cytomegalovirus exposure and HLA in healthy donors. This table comes from immunoSEQ multiplex PCR, and its TCRdb copy is limited to in-frame clones, with some not included. This table holds approximately 100,000 clones, around 80% found once. The sequenced sample consisted of PBMCs. Source of these receptors: a female donor in good health and CMV-seronegative. Both conserved end residues are part of each CDR3. A D gene is named only where the DNA matches it firmly.

cdr3_nt,cdr3_aa,d_call,v_call,j_call,cdr3_length
TGTGCCAGCAGCGATAACAGTGCTCCCAATCAGCCCCAGCATTTT,CASSDNSAPNQPQHF,NA,TRBV11-2,TRBJ1-5,15
TGCGCCAGCAAGTTTAGCGGCCAAGAGACCCAGTACTTC,CASKFSGQETQYF,NA,TRBV10-2,TRBJ2-5,13
TGTGCCAGCTCAAGTACAGGGGATGGCTACACCTTC,CASSSTGDGYTF,TRBD1,TRBV18,TRBJ1-2,12
TGTGCTAGTGGTTTGCCCCCGGGGAATTCACCCCTCCACTTT,CASGLPPGNSPLHF,NA,TRBV12-5,TRBJ1-6,14
TGTGCCAGCAGCACAAGCGGCCTTACAAACCAAGAGACCCAGTACTTC,CASSTSGLTNQETQYF,NA,TRBV9,TRBJ2-5,16
TGTGCCAGTAGAATACAGGGGCAAGGCTCCTACGAGCAGTACTTC,CASRIQGQGSYEQYF,TRBD1,TRBV19,TRBJ2-7,15
TGTGCCAGCAGCCAAGAAAAGCGGCCGAGCTACGAGCAGTACTTC,CASSQEKRPSYEQYF,NA,TRBV4-2,TRBJ2-7,15
TGTGCCAGTAGTATCTCAGGGGGCGTTATTTATGGCTACACCTTC,CASSISGGVIYGYTF,TRBD1,TRBV19,TRBJ1-2,15
TGCGCCAGCAGCTTACCCGAGGGACTTCCTCGGGAAGGGACCCAGTACTTC,CASSLPEGLPREGTQYF,NA,TRBV5-1,TRBJ2-5,17
TGTGCCAGCAGCCCTCGGGACAGGGGGGATTCCCCCGCCAATGAGCAGTTCTTC,CASSPRDRGDSPANEQFF,TRBD1,TRBV7-9,TRBJ2-1,18
TGTGCCAGCAGCTTAACTAGGGAAGGGGCCAACGTCCTGACTTTC,CASSLTREGANVLTF,NA,TRBV7-6,TRBJ2-6,15